This TCR beta chain was identified during a study of T cell responses to AZD1222 COVID-19 vaccine. General study findings and limits: Nearly half of spike-specific TCRs reportedly target unmutated variant regions. Spike-spanning, vaccine-associated CD4 TCRs were dominant at 160-218 and 743-854.

With regard to this clone: What it binds is not known.

Repertoires were generated with immunoSEQ multiplex PCR, while TCRdb's copy carries only in-frame clones and drops some. The data show roughly 200,000 clones, 93% seen once. The receptor was derived from an adult in good health. Sequenced here: peripheral blood, sampled on day 0 of MenACWY control vaccination.

CDR3 coding DNA: TGTGCCAGTAGTGCCTACAGGGGGACCGGCTACACCTTC. Translated: CASSAYRGTGYTF. The V gene is TRBV19, the J gene TRBJ1-2; TRBD1 matches 8 bases. This CDR3 is built from 13 residues. Germline trimming cut 5 bases from V and 8 bases from J; bases unmatched to any gene: 7. Germline V gene sequence: CDR1 LNHDA, CDR2 SQIVND (reference sequence).